This T cell receptor beta chain was sequenced during a study of cytomegalovirus exposure and HLA in healthy donors. This clone has just one count. Antigen unknown. Trimming removed 5 bases from V and 4 bases from J, with 9 bases in between. This CDR3 has 13 amino acids. Germline lookup yields CDR1 SGHDT and CDR2 YYEEEE. The validation cohort, a group of around 130 subjects, included the donors and was separate from the roughly 670-subject first cohort. Study results and limitations: The study flagged about 150 TCR beta chains as cytomegalovirus-associated. Most TCRs appeared rarely, but some public TCRs recurred in many donors.

Assay used: immunoSEQ multiplex PCR; TCRdb lists only in-frame clones, some missing. The table shows 200,000 to 250,000 clones, with 65% to 85% occurring only once. This clonotype was sampled from a woman in her thirties in good health and CMV-seropositive. Material: PBMCs. The genes are TRBV5-6 and TRBJ2-2; perhaps TRBD2 as D (5 bases). CDR3 sequence: CASSTGTTGELFF. CDR3 DNA: TGTGCCAGCAGTACGGGAACCACCGGGGAGCTGTTTTTT.